These 25 T cell receptor beta chains were sequenced from one sample in a study of blood T cells in healthy people across ages. Through a sample-barcoded 5' primer and a J-beta primer mix, a second PCR was run for about 7 to 12 cycles. TCRdb re-called the 5' RACE reads with MiXCR, one entry per CDR3 protein. Of about 690,000 distinct CDR3 sequences in the sample, 35% to 50% were seen once. The sequenced sample was blood. These TCRs come from a man older than 75 in good health.

This clonotype was seen only a few times. V usage is TRBV6-2 or TRBV6-3 and J usage is TRBJ2-1; TRBD2 matches 13 bases. Germline CDR1 MNHEY, CDR2 SVGEGT. The V segment lost 6 bases and the J segment 10 bases; nucleotides outside the gene matches: 9. This CDR3 has 15 residues. CDR3 residues: CASSRGLAGVGEQFF. The CDR3, as DNA: TGTGCCAGCAGCCGTGGACTAGCGGGAGTAGGGGAGCAGTTCTTC.

The rearrangement joins TRBV4-3 to TRBJ1-4; D gene uncertain. The length of the CDR3 is 16 residues. V was clipped by 0 bases and J by 0 bases, with 8 bases between them. CDR1 is LGHNA, CDR2 YSLEER, per germline. The CDR3 DNA sequence: TGCGCCAGCAGCCAAGATTCGGATGCAACTAATGAAAAACTGTTTTTT. Protein product: CASSQDSDATNEKLFF.

The rearrangement links TRBV7-2 to TRBJ1-4; D possibly corresponds to TRBD1 (5 bases). Germline assignment: CDR1 SGHTA and CDR2 FQGNSA. Trimming shortened V by 6 bases and J by 5 bases, and 16 bases separated the two germline ends. The CDR3 totals 15 residues. The CDR3 DNA follows: TGTGCCAGCAGACCCACCGGGACTCACAATGAAAAACTGTTTTTT. It codes for CASRPTGTHNEKLFF.

This clonotype was counted only a few times. The genes are TRBV10-3 and TRBJ2-7, with no clear D. Germline loops: CDR1 ENHRY, CDR2 SYGVKD. Trimming pared 0 bases from V and 6 bases from J, leaving 6 bases between. The CDR3 is made up of 12 amino acids. The CDR3 spells CAISESQREQYF. The CDR3 bases are TGTGCCATCAGTGAGTCTCAGCGCGAGCAGTACTTC.

The rearrangement joins TRBV5-1 to TRBJ1-2, with D hard to call. The V and J ends lost 4 bases and 11 bases respectively, with 12 bases between them. The CDR3 has 11 amino acids. Germline values: CDR1 SGHRS, CDR2 YFSETQ. The CDR3 bases are TGCGCCAGCAGCCTTTCCTCGGAGTACACCTTC. This codes for CASSLSSEYTF.

This chain joins TRBV27 and TRBJ2-5; D is perhaps TRBD2 (6 bases). This CDR3 region has 14 residues. Germline CDR1 MNHEY, CDR2 SMNVEV (reference sequence). V lost 5 bases and J 5 bases, leaving 15 bases between the germline ends. CDR3 bases: TGTGCCAGCAGTCCAATCGGGAGTTGGGAGACCCAGTACTTC. Translation gives CASSPIGSWETQYF.

This chain links TRBV6-2 or TRBV6-3 with TRBJ1-5, with 7 bases identical to TRBD1. Germline loops: CDR1 MNHEY, CDR2 SVGEGT. Unmatched junction bases numbered 8, after V lost 5 bases and J lost 7 bases. This CDR3 region has 14 residues. This CDR3 is CASSKDRAGQPQHF. CDR3 sequence (DNA): TGTGCCAGCAGTAAAGACAGGGCGGGACAGCCCCAGCATTTT.

The V and J genes are TRBV7-2 and TRBJ2-5, with 9 bases identical to TRBD2. The CDR3 sequence is 15 residues long. Germline CDR1 SGHTA, CDR2 FQGNSA. Unmatched junction bases numbered 14, after V lost 4 bases and J lost 11 bases. In nucleotides, the CDR3 is TGTGCCAGCAGCTACGACTCGGCGGGGGGGAATGAGCAGTACTTC. Protein product: CASSYDSAGGNEQYF. The variable domain in full, completed from reference TRBV7-2 and TRBJ2-5, reads GAGVSQSPSNKVTEKGKDVELRCDPISGHTALYWYRQSLGQGLEFLIYFQGNSAPDKSGLPSDRFSAERTGGSVSTLTIQRTQQEDSAVYLCASSYDSAGGNEQYFGPGTRLLVL.

V and J are TRBV6-1 and TRBJ2-2; D might be TRBD2 (6 bases). The CDR3 runs to 16 residues. Germline V gene sequence: CDR1 MNHNS, CDR2 SASEGT. The V and J ends lost 1 base and 4 bases respectively, with 13 bases between them. This CDR3 is CASSEVLLAITGELFF. The CDR3 DNA follows: TGTGCCAGCAGTGAAGTCTTACTAGCAATCACCGGGGAGCTGTTTTTT.

This rearrangement joins TRBV7-2 to TRBJ1-6; D is ambiguous. The V end lost 0 bases, the J end lost 6 bases, and 12 bases lay between the germline ends. Germline V gene lookup returns CDR1 SGHTA and CDR2 FQGNSA. The CDR3 sequence is 16 residues long. The CDR3 nucleotides read TGTGCCAGCAGCTTAGCGAATGCGGCGGGTAATTCACCCCTCCACTTT. Protein sequence: CASSLANAAGNSPLHF.

The chain joins TRBV29-1 to TRBJ1-6; D is undetermined. Trimming removed 4 bases at V and 4 bases at J, with 8 bases between. The CDR3 runs 13 residues. Per the germline V gene, CDR1 is SQVTM and CDR2 is ANQGSEA. CDR3 region: CSVGTEYNSPLHF. The CDR3 nucleotides are TGCAGCGTTGGGACGGAGTATAATTCACCCCTCCACTTT. The whole variable domain, remainder taken from reference TRBV29-1 and TRBJ1-6, is SAVISQKPSRDICQRGTSLTIQCQVDSQVTMMFWYRQQPGQSLTLIATANQGSEATYESGFVIDKFPISRPNLTFSTLTVSNMSPEDSSIYLCSVGTEYNSPLHFGNGTRLTVT.

The J gene is TRBJ2-1, the V gene TRBV29-1; 11 bases map to TRBD2. Germline assignment: CDR1 SQVTM and CDR2 ANQGSEA. This CDR3 contains 14 residues. Trimming cost V 7 bases and J 4 bases; bases outside gene matches: 6. The CDR3 DNA sequence: TGCAGCGACCAAATAGCGGGGGGGTACAATGAGCAGTTCTTC. It yields the protein CSDQIAGGYNEQFF.

CDR3 bases: TGCGCCAGCAGCCAACGCGCGGGAGACACCGGGGAGCTGTTTTTT. This sequence encodes CASSQRAGDTGELFF. This chain uses TRBV4-3 with TRBJ2-2, with TRBD2 identical over 7 bases. Germline V gene sequence: CDR1 LGHNA, CDR2 YSLEER. The CDR3 is made up of 15 amino acids. Germline trimming cut 2 bases from V and 3 bases from J; bases unmatched to any gene: 3.

This clonotype was observed a few times. A much bigger clone sits one base away, suggesting this may be a read error. The chain carries TRBV27 and TRBJ1-2, with TRBD1 as a possible D gene (5 bases). The CDR3 extends over 14 amino acids. Germline CDR1 is MNHEY and CDR2 is SMNVEV (reference sequence). DNA for the CDR3: TGTGCCAGCAGTTCCATTGGGCCGGGGGATGGCTACGCCTTC. Amino acids: CASSSIGPGDGYAF.

This clonotype was counted a few times. The rearrangement uses TRBV20-1 and TRBJ2-2; the match to TRBD1 covers 10 bases. This CDR3 has 14 residues. Germline CDR1 and CDR2: DFQATT and SNEGSKA (reference sequence). V dropped 1 base and J dropped 5; count of bases not matched to a gene: 1. The CDR3 coding sequence is TGCAGTGCTAGAGGGGACAGGGGTACCGGGGAGCTGTTTTTT. Residues: CSARGDRGTGELFF.

This clonotype has only a few counts. V and J are TRBV7-2 and TRBJ1-5, with a weak D call TRBD1 (6 bases). This CDR3 has 15 residues. Looked up from germline, CDR1 is SGHTA and CDR2 is FQGNSA. Trimming shortened V by 2 bases and J by 4 bases, and 12 bases separated the two germline ends. The CDR3 DNA is TGTGCCAGCAGCTTACAACGGGGGGCGAATCAGCCCCAGCATTTT. Translating it yields CASSLQRGANQPQHF.

V is TRBV5-1 and J is TRBJ2-4; perhaps D is TRBD1 or TRBD2 (5 bases each). V gave up 4 bases and J gave up 13 bases, with 27 bases separating them. The CDR3 is 16 amino acids. Germline CDR1 SGHRS, CDR2 YFSETQ. CDR3 nucleotides: TGCGCCAGCAGCAACTACGGGACCCAGATAGGAGAGGCCCAGTACTTC. Translated, it gives CASSNYGTQIGEAQYF.

The rearrangement links TRBV4-3 to TRBJ2-1; a possible D gene is TRBD1 (5 bases). Between the trimmed V and J ends, which lost 3 bases and 10 bases, there was a span of 13 bases. The CDR3 has 13 residues. Looked up from germline, CDR1 is LGHNA and CDR2 is YSLEER. CDR3 DNA sequence: TGCGCCAGCAGCCAGGGCTTCTCAGGGGAGCAGTTCTTC. Translating gives CASSQGFSGEQFF.

V and J are TRBV6-2 or TRBV6-3 and TRBJ2-1; 9 bases line up with TRBD1. The CDR3 contains 16 residues. Trimming cost V 4 bases and J 10 bases; bases outside gene matches: 14. Germline CDR1 reads MNHEY; CDR2 reads SVGEGT. The CDR3 region is CASSLLRDRVAKEQFF. CDR3 sequence (DNA): TGTGCCAGCAGTTTACTCCGGGACAGGGTCGCAAAGGAGCAGTTCTTC.

The J gene is TRBJ2-5, the V gene TRBV6-7, with TRBD1 matching over 7 bases. The assigned J gene may be wrong: the sequence end matches TRBJ2-7 better. TRBV6-7 is flagged as an ORF with uncertain function. This CDR3 is 19 amino acids long. The CDR3 sequence: CASSYCHSTGDRALYEQYF. CDR3 nucleotides: TGTGCCAGCAGTTACTGTCATTCAACAGGGGACCGGGCCTTATACGAGCAGTACTTC.

This clonotype came up a few times. V and J are TRBV10-3 and TRBJ1-6, with 9 bases that match TRBD1. In germline, CDR1 is ENHRY, CDR2 SYGVKD. CDR3 length: 13 amino acids. V gave up 10 bases and J gave up 7 bases; unmatched junction bases: 5. The CDR3 DNA reads as TGTGCCAACAGGGACAGGGCGAATTCACCCCTCCACTTT. As protein: CANRDRANSPLHF.

Notes on this clonotype: Germline and junction disagree at one end, which may indicate a read error. The J gene is TRBJ2-5, the V gene TRBV5-1; possible D gene TRBD2, 7 bases. The J call may be in error: the DNA end matches TRBJ2-7 better. The V gene's germline CDR1 is SGHRS and CDR2 YFSETQ. The CDR3 covers 15 residues. The CDR3 sequence is CANSWGGLGLNEQYF. The CDR3 DNA reads as TGCGCCAACAGCTGGGGGGGCCTAGGGCTCAACGAGCAGTACTTC.

In this sample, this clonotype turned up many times. The chain couples TRBV25-1 to TRBJ2-5; D is unclear. The germline V and J ends were trimmed by 6 bases and 4 bases, with 12 bases remaining between them. Per the germline V gene, CDR1 is MGHDK and CDR2 is SYGVNS. The CDR3 loop spans 13 amino acids. The CDR3 coding sequence is TGTGCCAGCAGCCTTGGCTCTCTAGAGACCCAGTACTTC. Its translation: CASSLGSLETQYF.

This chain links TRBV29-1 with TRBJ1-2; D unclear. Trimming pared 7 bases from V and 7 bases from J, leaving 25 bases between. The CDR3 covers 15 residues. Germline V CDR1 and CDR2: SQVTM, ANQGSEA. This chain's CDR3 is CSAEAVRPEDPGYTF. CDR3 DNA: TGCAGCGCCGAGGCTGTACGACCCGAGGACCCTGGCTACACCTTC.

This clonotype was seen a single time. The chain carries TRBV3-1 and TRBJ2-4; no clear D. The DNA end favors TRBJ2-5, so the J call may be wrong. The CDR3 is 12 residues long. Germline V gene sequence: CDR1 LGHDT, CDR2 YNNKEL (reference sequence). DNA for the CDR3: TGTGCCAGCAGCCCCCAGTTGGAGACCCAGTACTTC. Amino acid sequence: CASSPQLETQYF.